This TCR beta chain was profiled in a study of blood T cell repertoires in COVID-19. Study-level background: The study drew acute and convalescent COVID-19 samples from the United States, Italy and Spain.

The protocol was immunoSEQ multiplex PCR, while the TCRdb copy is restricted to in-frame clones and leaves out a portion. The sample lists about 270,000 clones; 91% were seen once. Allocation to cohorts depended on clinical history reported by the participants. The CDR3 has 15 residues. V lost 7 bases to trimming and J lost 5 bases; unmatched junction nucleotides: 7. Germline CDR1 and CDR2: MDHEN and SYDVKM. This TCR derives from a middle-aged man who had been exposed to COVID-19. What was sequenced was PBMCs or T cells enriched from blood (not recorded which). This chain uses TRBV28 with TRBJ2-1; 11 positions agree with TRBD2. CDR3 sequence (DNA): TGTGCCAGCAAGACTAGCGGGATACCCCACAATGAGCAGTTCTTC. Its translation: CASKTSGIPHNEQFF.